The 14 T cell receptor beta chains listed next were all sequenced from one sample in a study of T cell responses to AZD1222 COVID-19 vaccine (dated by TCRdb to the early 2020s). Reading the label with the study, this specimen's time point is: about 28 days (+/-7) after the second vaccine dose. This sample's treatment or condition label indicates: meningococcal conjugate vaccine given as trial control. The receptor library was made with the immunoSEQ multiplex PCR assay. The source is immuneACCESS, and TCRdb retained only in-frame sequences with V and J called. Part of the clones is not carried over; for the studies checked, unresolved V genes explain less than half of this, and the remainder is unexplained. Within this sample are about 76,000 clones, with over 65% of them counted one time only. Clones ranked in the top ten supply 25% to 30% of the sample. The source was peripheral blood, collected 28 days after the second dose of the MenACWY control vaccine. These receptors came from an adult who received the MenACWY meningococcal vaccine as a control.

The rearrangement uses TRBV9 and TRBJ2-2, with D hard to call. The CDR3 has 13 residues. In germline, CDR1 is SGDLS, CDR2 YYNGEE. V gave up 2 bases and J gave up 5 bases, with 7 bases separating them. CDR3 amino acids: CASSVGGTGELFF. CDR3 DNA: TGTGCCAGCAGCGTTGGCGGTACCGGGGAGCTGTTTTTT.

The chain uses TRBV7-9 and TRBJ2-7; no reliable D call. The CDR3 runs 13 residues. Trimming took off 1 base at V and 0 bases at J, with 4 bases between the two ends. CDR1 is SEHNR, CDR2 FQNEAQ, per germline (reference sequence). CDR3 protein: CASSLDSSYEQYF. The CDR3 nucleotides read TGTGCCAGCAGCTTAGACAGCTCCTACGAGCAGTACTTC.

The rearrangement links TRBV3-1 (or the pseudogene TRBV3-2) to TRBJ2-5; weak D call: TRBD1 (6 bases). The CDR3 extends over 14 amino acids. From germline, CDR1 is LGHDT and CDR2 YNNKEL (reference sequence). Trimming left V 4 bases short and J 6 bases short, with 15 bases between. The CDR3 reads CASSPLGQTQTQYF. CDR3 sequence (DNA): TGTGCCAGCAGCCCCCTTGGACAGACACAGACCCAGTACTTC.

The V and J genes are TRBV6-5 and TRBJ1-3; 10 bases map to TRBD1. CDR3 size: 14 residues. Germline V lookup: CDR1 MNHEY, CDR2 SVGAGI. With V trimmed by 8 bases and J by 7 bases, 8 bases remained unmatched. The CDR3 DNA follows: TGTGCCAGCCTCGGACAGGGGGGCAAGAACACCATATATTTT. Amino acid sequence: CASLGQGGKNTIYF.

The genes are TRBV3-1 (or the pseudogene TRBV3-2) and TRBJ2-7, with 12 bases aligning to TRBD1. The germline V gene encodes CDR1 LGHDT and CDR2 YNNKEL (reference sequence). V lost 1 base to trimming and J lost 5 bases; unmatched junction nucleotides: 6. The CDR3 has 16 residues. The DNA for the CDR3 is TGTGCCAGCAGCCAAGCTATGGGACAGGGGGCTCACGAGCAGTACTTC. It specifies CASSQAMGQGAHEQYF.

V gene TRBV11-2 combines with J gene TRBJ2-1; D is uncertain. The CDR3 covers 16 residues. Germline V gives CDR1 SGHAT, CDR2 FQNNGV. V was cut by 5 bases and J by 7 bases, with 21 bases left in between. The chain's CDR3 is CASSPTGSLGYNEQFF. The DNA for the CDR3 is TGTGCCAGCAGCCCAACGGGCTCCCTGGGATATAATGAGCAGTTCTTC.

The CDR3 bases are TGTGCCAGCAGTTCGCCGGGACAGGGAATCTCCCTCCACTTT. Translated, it gives CASSSPGQGISLHF. The V gene is TRBV6-6, the J gene TRBJ1-6; 9 bases line up with TRBD1. This CDR3 comprises 14 residues. J gave up 14 bases and V 4 bases, and 9 bases lay outside the gene matches. The germline V gene encodes CDR1 MNHNY and CDR2 SVGAGI (reference sequence).

This chain connects TRBV18 to TRBJ2-6; 8 bases line up with TRBD2. With 5 bases clipped from V and 0 bases from J, the junction kept 6 bases outside the gene matches. The CDR3 is 17 amino acids. Germline assignment: CDR1 KGHSH and CDR2 LQKENI. CDR3 sequence reads: CASSASGGGSGANVLTF. CDR3 DNA: TGTGCCAGCTCAGCCTCGGGAGGGGGCTCTGGGGCCAACGTCCTGACTTTC.

In DNA, the CDR3 is TGTGCCAGCAGCCGACCCAATCAGCCCCAGCATTTT. This codes for CASSRPNQPQHF. The chain joins TRBV7-8 to TRBJ1-5; D unresolved. V was cut by 5 bases and J by 3 bases, with 5 bases left in between. This CDR3 is 12 amino acids long. Germline V gene sequence: CDR1 SGHVS, CDR2 FQNEAQ.

The gene calls are TRBV29-1 and TRBJ1-1; 7 bases align to TRBD1. V was pared by 6 bases and J by 3 bases, with 7 bases of the junction left unmatched. Germline CDR1 is SQVTM and CDR2 is ANQGSEA. The CDR3 length is 13 residues. The CDR3 DNA sequence: TGCAGCGTGAGACAGGGTCTTGACACTGAAGCTTTCTTT. This encodes CSVRQGLDTEAFF.

The chain recombines TRBV18 with TRBJ1-2; tentative D call: TRBD1 (5 bases). Germline V CDR1 and CDR2: KGHSH, LQKENI. The CDR3 has 15 amino acids. Trimming removed 0 bases from V and 3 bases from J, with 11 bases in between. The CDR3, as DNA: TGTGCCAGCTCACCACCTTTAGTAGGGGACTATGGCTACACCTTC. Protein: CASSPPLVGDYGYTF.

The chain couples TRBV6-2 or TRBV6-3 to TRBJ2-5; D is undetermined. The germline gives CDR1 MNHEY, CDR2 SVGEGT. The CDR3 contains 12 residues. The V end lost 5 bases, the J end lost 5 bases, and 9 bases lay between the germline ends. CDR3 in DNA: TGTGCCAGCAGTCACCTATTGGAGACCCAGTACTTC. It translates to CASSHLLETQYF.

The chain couples TRBV6-1 to TRBJ1-5, with D unclear. Germline CDR1 reads MNHNS; CDR2 reads SASEGT. CDR3 length: 13 residues. Trimming shortened V by 3 bases and J by 6 bases, and 9 bases separated the two germline ends. Here the CDR3 reads CASSEVNSQPQHF. CDR3 sequence (DNA): TGTGCCAGCAGTGAGGTCAATAGTCAGCCCCAGCATTTT.

This chain joins TRBV5-1 and TRBJ2-2, with D maybe TRBD1 (5 bases). V lost 3 bases and J 5 bases, leaving 11 bases between the germline ends. Per germline, CDR1 SGHRS and CDR2 YFSETQ. This CDR3 is 14 amino acids long. CDR3 residues: CASSSRVGTGELFF. The CDR3 DNA is TGCGCCAGCAGCTCCAGGGTCGGGACCGGGGAGCTGTTTTTT.